The 16 T cell receptor beta chains reported below all come from one sample, sequenced in a study of neurological immune-mediated disorders. MiXCR, run by TCRdb on the 5' RACE reads, gives a single entry per CDR3 protein. Counted here are about 19,000 distinct CDR3 sequences, 7.5% occurring once; the ten biggest clones make up about a sixth. Sequencing input: CD8+ T cells from blood. These receptors were taken from a woman in her 30s with HTLV-1-associated myelopathy (HAM/TSP).

This clonotype was seen at least ten times. The chain joins TRBV25-1 to TRBJ2-5, with a possible D match to TRBD1 (6 bases). Trimming took 4 bases from V and 7 from J, leaving 16 bases between them. The CDR3 loop spans 14 amino acids. CDR1 is MGHDK and CDR2 is SYGVNS in the germline V gene. CDR3 protein: CASSGPRGPMTQYF. As DNA, the CDR3 is TGTGCCAGCAGTGGACCCAGGGGACCTATGACCCAGTACTTC.

In its sample, this clonotype was seen many times. This chain links TRBV7-9 with TRBJ1-5; TRBD1 might be the D (5 bases). Trimming took off 1 base at V and 7 bases at J, with 11 bases between the two ends. The germline V gene has CDR1 SEHNR and CDR2 FQNEAQ (reference sequence). The CDR3 spans 14 residues. The CDR3 is CASSLVGRGQPQHF. The CDR3 DNA is TGTGCCAGCAGCTTAGTGGGTCGGGGCCAGCCCCAGCATTTT.

This clonotype was found many times. The J gene is TRBJ2-1, the V gene TRBV27; TRBD1 matches at 10 bases. The V gene end was trimmed by 6 bases and the J gene end by 9 bases; junction bases not matched to a gene: 11. This CDR3 is 15 amino acids long. Germline CDR1 and CDR2: MNHEY and SMNVEV (reference sequence). Written as DNA, the CDR3 is TGTGCCAGCAGACCCGGGACAGGGGTGATGGGTGAGCAGTTCTTC. Its translation: CASRPGTGVMGEQFF.

The chain has TRBV5-6 and TRBJ2-1; TRBD2 agrees at 10 bases. The CDR3 runs 16 residues. Germline assignment: CDR1 SGHDT and CDR2 YYEEEE. The junction had 5 bases not matched to a gene; V was cut back by 0 bases and J by 5 bases. The CDR3 spells CASSLAYSGGHNEQFF. The CDR3 DNA reads as TGTGCCAGCAGCTTGGCCTATAGCGGGGGGCACAATGAGCAGTTCTTC.

This clonotype appeared a single time. The gene calls are TRBV29-1 and TRBJ2-7, with 8 bases fitting TRBD2. Germline V gene sequence: CDR1 SQVTM, CDR2 ANQGSEA. CDR3 length equals 12 residues. Losses at the gene ends were 6 bases for V and 3 bases for J; bases not matched to a gene: 4. CDR3 protein: CSVDSGDYEQYF. CDR3 nucleotides: TGCAGCGTCGATAGCGGGGACTACGAGCAGTACTTC.

This clonotype was counted many times. The V call is TRBV6-6, the J call TRBJ2-7; D unresolved. Germline CDR1 MNHNY, CDR2 SVGAGI (reference sequence). The CDR3 sequence is 15 residues long. V lost 0 bases and J lost 2, with 11 bases in between. The CDR3 is CASSYSSDRAYEQYF. CDR3 sequence (DNA): TGTGCCAGCAGTTACTCGTCGGATCGGGCCTACGAGCAGTACTTC.

In its sample, this clonotype was seen many times. The chain recombines TRBV20-1 with TRBJ1-1; D remains ambiguous. Per the germline V gene, CDR1 is DFQATT and CDR2 is SNEGSKA (reference sequence). Trimming cost V 5 bases and J 0 bases, with 13 bases left between them. The CDR3 contains 14 residues. This chain's CDR3 is CSARGLVMNTEAFF. The CDR3 bases are TGCAGTGCTCGCGGACTAGTCATGAACACTGAAGCTTTCTTT.

By share, this clonotype counts as medium-sized (0.01 to 0.1%). The V gene is TRBV6-6, the J gene TRBJ2-7; D is tentatively TRBD1 or TRBD2 (6 bases each). This CDR3 is built from 12 residues. Germline V lookup: CDR1 MNHNY, CDR2 SVGAGI (reference sequence). With 6 bases removed from V and 7 bases from J, the gap between germline ends came to 13 bases. The CDR3 sequence is CASSLGAGEQYF. The CDR3 DNA reads TGTGCCAGCAGCTTGGGGGCGGGGGAGCAGTACTTC.

This clonotype appeared many times. The rearrangement uses TRBV12-3 or TRBV12-4 and TRBJ2-3, with a weak D call TRBD1 (6 bases). The CDR3 runs 17 residues. The germline V and J ends were trimmed by 6 bases and 5 bases, with 24 bases remaining between them. CDR3 protein: CASSSADRNPLGDTQYF. The CDR3 DNA reads TGTGCCAGCAGCTCCGCCGACAGGAACCCGCTCGGAGATACGCAGTATTTT.

This clonotype was counted ten times or more. The V and J genes are TRBV3-1 and TRBJ2-4; D is perhaps TRBD1 (6 bases). CDR3 length: 20 amino acids. The V end was cut by 3 bases, the J end by 0 bases, with 24 bases between. Germline V gene sequence: CDR1 LGHDT, CDR2 YNNKEL (reference sequence). This CDR3 reads CASSQWSEGDPSAAKNIQYF. The CDR3 DNA is TGTGCCAGCAGCCAGTGGAGCGAGGGGGATCCCTCTGCAGCCAAAAACATTCAGTACTTC.

This clonotype was observed at least ten times. This chain joins TRBV7-9 and TRBJ2-2; D assignment may be TRBD1 or TRBD2 (6 bases each). Trimming stripped 5 bases from V and 6 bases from J, with 7 bases between. CDR1 is SEHNR, CDR2 FQNEAQ, per germline (reference sequence). The CDR3 has 12 residues. The CDR3, as DNA: TGTGCCAGCAGCGGGGGGCCCGGGGAGCTGTTTTTT. Translation: CASSGGPGELFF.

The sample holds many counts of this clonotype. This chain joins TRBV4-2 and TRBJ2-3, with TRBD2 matching over 8 bases. Germline CDR1 reads LGHNA; CDR2 reads YNFKEQ. Trimming removed 0 bases from V and 2 bases from J; junction bases left unmatched: 16. The CDR3 spans 20 residues. This CDR3 is CASSQDITPAGVLNTDTQYF. CDR3 bases: TGTGCCAGCAGCCAAGACATCACACCAGCGGGGGTTCTTAACACAGATACGCAGTATTTT.

Ten or more counts support this clonotype. At one of its ends the junction is not consistent with the germline gene, which may arise from a read error. The genes are TRBV20-1 and TRBJ2-6, with 11 bases matching TRBD2. Looked up from germline, CDR1 is DFQATT and CDR2 is SNEGSKA (reference sequence). The CDR3 covers 17 residues. This chain's CDR3 is CSARALSGGGGANVLTF. The CDR3 nucleotides are TGCAGTGCCAGAGCCCTTAGCGGGGGGGGTGGGGCCAACGTCCTGACTTTC.

The table lists this clonotype with many counts. CDR3 amino acids: CASSFRLAGAGSYEQYF. CDR3 nucleotides: TGTGCCAGCAGCTTTCGACTAGCGGGGGCCGGCTCCTACGAGCAGTACTTC. The genes are TRBV7-8 and TRBJ2-7, with 12 nucleotides matching TRBD2. The V and J ends lost 3 bases and 0 bases, in that order; junction bases with no gene match: 6. CDR1 and CDR2 (germline): SGHVS, FQNEAQ. The CDR3 loop spans 17 amino acids.

The V call is TRBV19, the J call TRBJ1-1; TRBD1 is a possible D gene (6 bases). Trimming cost V 3 bases and J 2 bases, with 13 bases left between them. Per germline, CDR1 LNHDA and CDR2 SQIVND (reference sequence). The CDR3 has 15 residues. The CDR3 region is CASSMVQGANTEAFF. CDR3 in DNA: TGTGCCAGTAGTATGGTACAGGGAGCAAACACTGAAGCTTTCTTT. Drawing the rest from reference TRBV19 and TRBJ1-1, the complete variable domain is DGGITQSPKYLFRKEGQNVTLSCEQNLNHDAMYWYRQDPGQGLRLIYYSQIVNDFQKGDIAEGYSVSREKKESFPLTVTSAQKNPTAFYLCASSMVQGANTEAFFGQGTRLTVV.

In its sample, this clonotype was seen many times. The chain joins TRBV6-6 to TRBJ2-7; TRBD1 matches at 7 bases. CDR3 size: 12 residues. Losses at the gene ends were 11 bases for V and 3 bases for J; bases not matched to a gene: 7. Looked up from germline, CDR1 is MNHNY and CDR2 is SVGAGI (reference sequence). The DNA for the CDR3 is TGTGCCGAGGGGGCAGGGAACTACGAGCAGTACTTC. Its translation is CAEGAGNYEQYF.